These T cell receptor beta chains were read from a single sample in a study of shared T cell receptors in the human thymus. The repertoire was sequenced with immunoSEQ multiplex PCR; TCRdb's copy has only in-frame clones and lacks some. In the table there are some 700,000 clones, roughly 85% of which are singletons. This same sample was also taken into another study, of human thymus T cells.

Sequenced: thymocytes. These receptors all come from a girl in the first two years of life with a congenital heart defect. The CDR3 runs from the conserved cysteine through the conserved F or W. The D gene is left open where the match is weak. Size is stated for part of the rows, as once, few or many counts, or as a class when the clone is expanded.

V: TRBV7-7; size: few; J: TRBJ2-5; length: 13; D: NA; CDR3: CASSLERQETQYF; DNA: TGTGCCAGCAGCTTGGAGCGGCAAGAGACCCAGTACTTC
V: TRBV6-6; size: once; J: TRBJ1-3; length: 15; D: NA; CDR3: CASSYPGLRGNTIYF; DNA: TGTGCCAGCAGTTACCCCGGACTAAGGGGAAACACCATATATTTT
V: TRBV4-1; size: NA; J: TRBJ2-5; length: 16; D: NA; CDR3: CASSQDQVPGEETQYF; DNA: TGCGCCAGCAGCCAAGATCAGGTACCGGGAGAAGAGACCCAGTACTTC
V: TRBV6-5; size: NA; J: TRBJ2-2; length: 16; D: NA; CDR3: CASSYSGQPNTGELFF; DNA: TGTGCCAGCAGTTACTCGGGCCAGCCGAACACCGGGGAGCTGTTTTTT
V: TRBV19; size: NA; J: TRBJ1-5; length: 14; D: NA; CDR3: CASKTRDSNQPQHF; DNA: TGTGCCAGTAAAACCAGGGATAGCAATCAGCCCCAGCATTTT
V: TRBV28; size: NA; J: TRBJ2-5; length: 14; D: TRBD2; CDR3: CASRRGAGGETQYF; DNA: TGTGCCAGCAGGCGGGGGGCGGGCGGAGAGACCCAGTACTTC
V: TRBV5-1; size: NA; J: TRBJ1-5; length: 15; D: TRBD1; CDR3: CASSFTGTENQPQHF; DNA: TGCGCCAGCAGCTTCACCGGGACAGAGAATCAGCCCCAGCATTTT
V: TRBV6-1; size: NA; J: TRBJ2-5; length: 15; D: TRBD1; CDR3: CASRGQGAGIETQYF; DNA: TGTGCCAGCAGGGGACAGGGGGCGGGTATAGAGACCCAGTACTTC
V: TRBV7-9; size: NA; J: TRBJ2-2; length: 14; D: NA; CDR3: CASLTGGGTGELFF; DNA: TGTGCCAGCCTGACCGGTGGCGGCACCGGGGAGCTGTTTTTT
V: TRBV7-2; size: NA; J: TRBJ1-3; length: 16; D: NA; CDR3: CASSLVGPPLLDTIYF; DNA: TGTGCCAGCAGCTTAGTGGGCCCTCCTTTATTAGACACCATATATTTT
V: TRBV5-6; size: NA; J: TRBJ1-4; length: 13; D: NA; CDR3: CASSSGLDEKLFF; DNA: TGTGCCAGCAGCTCAGGGTTGGATGAAAAACTGTTTTTT
V: TRBV9; size: NA; J: TRBJ2-2; length: 16; D: NA; CDR3: CASSVIATGNTGELFF; DNA: TGTGCCAGCAGCGTAATAGCCACAGGGAACACCGGGGAGCTGTTTTTT
V: TRBV4-1; size: few; J: TRBJ1-1; length: 18; D: TRBD1; CDR3: CASSQPRQGARRNTEAFF; DNA: TGCGCCAGCAGCCAACCCCGACAGGGGGCGCGTAGGAACACTGAAGCTTTCTTT
V: TRBV2; size: NA; J: TRBJ1-3; length: 13; D: TRBD1; CDR3: CASREGARHTIYF; DNA: TGTGCCAGCAGGGAGGGGGCCCGACACACCATATATTTT
V: TRBV4-2; size: few; J: TRBJ2-5; length: 16; D: NA; CDR3: CASSQRWGPGSGTQYF; DNA: TGTGCCAGCAGCCAACGGTGGGGGCCCGGCTCAGGGACCCAGTACTTC
V: TRBV4-3; size: NA; J: TRBJ1-3; length: 15; D: TRBD1; CDR3: CASSHRQGTGNTIYF; DNA: TGCGCCAGCAGCCACCGACAGGGAACTGGAAACACCATATATTTT
V: TRBV27; size: NA; J: TRBJ1-2; length: 14; D: NA; CDR3: CASTGPPGNYGYTF; DNA: TGTGCCAGCACCGGACCTCCAGGGAACTATGGCTACACCTTC
V: TRBV19; size: NA; J: TRBJ2-3; length: 13; D: NA; CDR3: CAPYRASTDTQYF; DNA: TGTGCCCCCTACAGGGCTTCCACAGATACGCAGTATTTT
V: TRBV4-1; size: NA; J: TRBJ2-1; length: 13; D: NA; CDR3: CASSQAGNNEQFF; DNA: TGCGCCAGCAGCCAAGCTGGCAACAATGAGCAGTTCTTC
V: TRBV21-1; size: NA; J: TRBJ2-7; length: 17; D: NA; CDR3: CASSKGAGQGADYEQYF; DNA: TGTGCCAGCAGCAAAGGAGCGGGACAGGGGGCCGACTACGAGCAGTACTTC